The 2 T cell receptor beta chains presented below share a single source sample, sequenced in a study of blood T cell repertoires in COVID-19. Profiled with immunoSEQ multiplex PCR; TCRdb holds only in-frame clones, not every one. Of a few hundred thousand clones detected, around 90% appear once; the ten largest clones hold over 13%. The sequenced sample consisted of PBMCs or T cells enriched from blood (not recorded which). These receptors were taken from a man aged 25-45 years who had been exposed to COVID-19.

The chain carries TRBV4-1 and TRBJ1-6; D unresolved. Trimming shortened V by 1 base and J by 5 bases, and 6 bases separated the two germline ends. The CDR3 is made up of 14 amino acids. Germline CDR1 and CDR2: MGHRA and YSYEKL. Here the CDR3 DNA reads TGCGCCAGCAGCCAAGGGCGGCATAATTCACCCCTCCACTTT. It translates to CASSQGRHNSPLHF.

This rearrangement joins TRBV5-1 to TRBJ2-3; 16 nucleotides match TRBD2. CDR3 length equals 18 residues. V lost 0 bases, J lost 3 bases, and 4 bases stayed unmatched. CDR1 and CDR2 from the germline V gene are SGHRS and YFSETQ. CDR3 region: CASSLVGTSGGATDTQYF. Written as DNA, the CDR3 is TGCGCCAGCAGCTTGGTCGGGACTAGCGGGGGGGCAACAGATACGCAGTATTTT.